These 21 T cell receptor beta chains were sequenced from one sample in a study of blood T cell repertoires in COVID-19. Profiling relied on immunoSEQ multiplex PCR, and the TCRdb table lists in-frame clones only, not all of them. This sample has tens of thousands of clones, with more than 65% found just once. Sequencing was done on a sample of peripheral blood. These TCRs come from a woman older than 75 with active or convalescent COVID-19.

For the CDR3, the DNA is TGCGCCAGCAGCCAAGGCGGGGGGGAGAACACCGGGGAGCTGTTTTTT. Protein: CASSQGGGENTGELFF. This sequence joins TRBV4-3 and TRBJ2-2, with 9 positions matching TRBD2. This CDR3 has 16 amino acids. Germline V gene lookup returns CDR1 LGHNA and CDR2 YSLEER. V lost 1 base, J lost 1 base, and 1 base stayed unmatched.

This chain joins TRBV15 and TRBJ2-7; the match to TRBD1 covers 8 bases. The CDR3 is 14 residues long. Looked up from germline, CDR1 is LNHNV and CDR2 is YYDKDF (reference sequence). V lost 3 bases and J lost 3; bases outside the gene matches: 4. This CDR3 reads CATSSATGVYEQYF. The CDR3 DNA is TGTGCCACCAGCAGCGCGACAGGGGTCTACGAGCAGTACTTC.

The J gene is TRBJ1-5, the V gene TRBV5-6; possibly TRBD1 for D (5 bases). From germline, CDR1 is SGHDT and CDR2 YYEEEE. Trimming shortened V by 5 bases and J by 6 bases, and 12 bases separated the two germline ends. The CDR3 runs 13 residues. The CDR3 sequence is CASSFGGGQPQHF. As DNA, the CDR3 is TGTGCCAGCAGTTTTGGCGGGGGTCAGCCCCAGCATTTT.

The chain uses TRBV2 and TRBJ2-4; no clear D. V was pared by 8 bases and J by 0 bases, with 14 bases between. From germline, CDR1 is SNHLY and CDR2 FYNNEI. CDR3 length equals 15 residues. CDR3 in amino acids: CASGMGQLAKNIQYF. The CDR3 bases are TGTGCCAGCGGAATGGGCCAGCTAGCCAAAAACATTCAGTACTTC.

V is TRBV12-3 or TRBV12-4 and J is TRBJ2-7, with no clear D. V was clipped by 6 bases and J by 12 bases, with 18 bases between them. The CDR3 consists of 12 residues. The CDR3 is CASSLNRGRTYF. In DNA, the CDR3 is TGTGCCAGCAGCCTTAATAGAGGCAGAACGTACTTC.

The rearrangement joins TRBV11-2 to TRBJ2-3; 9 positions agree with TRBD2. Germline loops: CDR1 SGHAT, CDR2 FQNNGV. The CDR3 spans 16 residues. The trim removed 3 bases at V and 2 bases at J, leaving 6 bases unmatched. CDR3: CASSFGSGGLTDTQYF. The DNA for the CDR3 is TGTGCCAGCAGCTTTGGAAGCGGGGGGCTCACAGATACGCAGTATTTT.

CDR3 in amino acids: CAISESRGGSQETQYF. The CDR3 DNA sequence: TGTGCCATCAGTGAGTCGAGAGGGGGTTCCCAAGAGACCCAGTACTTC. This rearrangement joins TRBV10-3 to TRBJ2-5; the D gene is possibly TRBD1 (6 bases). CDR1 is ENHRY and CDR2 is SYGVKD in the germline V gene. V lost 0 bases and J lost 1, with 12 bases in between. The CDR3 spans 16 residues.

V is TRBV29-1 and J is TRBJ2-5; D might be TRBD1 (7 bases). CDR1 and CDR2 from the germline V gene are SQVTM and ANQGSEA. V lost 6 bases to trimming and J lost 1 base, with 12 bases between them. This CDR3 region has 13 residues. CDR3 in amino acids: CSVSQGGQETQYF. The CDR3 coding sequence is TGCAGCGTGAGTCAGGGGGGCCAAGAGACCCAGTACTTC.

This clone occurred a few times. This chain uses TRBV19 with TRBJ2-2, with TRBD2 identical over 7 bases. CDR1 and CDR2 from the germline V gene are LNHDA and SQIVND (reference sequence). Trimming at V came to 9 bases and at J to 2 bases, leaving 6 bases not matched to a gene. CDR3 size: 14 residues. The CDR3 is CASKTSTNTGELFF. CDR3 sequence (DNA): TGTGCCAGCAAGACTAGCACAAACACCGGGGAGCTGTTTTTT.

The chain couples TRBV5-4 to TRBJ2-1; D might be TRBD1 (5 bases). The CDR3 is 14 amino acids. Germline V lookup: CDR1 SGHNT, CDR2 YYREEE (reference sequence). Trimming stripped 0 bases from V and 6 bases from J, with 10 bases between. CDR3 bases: TGTGCCAGCAGCTTGGAGGCAGGGCCCAATGAGCAGTTCTTC. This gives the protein CASSLEAGPNEQFF.

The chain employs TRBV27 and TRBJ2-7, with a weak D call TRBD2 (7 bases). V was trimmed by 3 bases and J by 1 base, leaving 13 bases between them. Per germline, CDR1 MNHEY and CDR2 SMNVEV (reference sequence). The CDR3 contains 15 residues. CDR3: CASSFWGGASYEQYF. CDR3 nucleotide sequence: TGTGCCAGCAGTTTCTGGGGGGGGGCGTCCTACGAGCAGTACTTC.

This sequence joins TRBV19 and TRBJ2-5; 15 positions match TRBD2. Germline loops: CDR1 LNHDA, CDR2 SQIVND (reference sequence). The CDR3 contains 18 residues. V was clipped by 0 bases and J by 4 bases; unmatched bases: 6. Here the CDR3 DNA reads TGTGCCAGTAGTATAGATTGGACTAGCGGGGGGGCCCGAGAGACCCAGTACTTC. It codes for CASSIDWTSGGARETQYF.

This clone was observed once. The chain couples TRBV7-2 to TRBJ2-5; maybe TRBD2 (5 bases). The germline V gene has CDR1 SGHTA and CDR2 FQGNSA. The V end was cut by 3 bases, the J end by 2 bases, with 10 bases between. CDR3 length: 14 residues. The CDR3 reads CASSFVRGQETQYF. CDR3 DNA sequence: TGTGCCAGCAGCTTTGTACGGGGACAAGAGACCCAGTACTTC.

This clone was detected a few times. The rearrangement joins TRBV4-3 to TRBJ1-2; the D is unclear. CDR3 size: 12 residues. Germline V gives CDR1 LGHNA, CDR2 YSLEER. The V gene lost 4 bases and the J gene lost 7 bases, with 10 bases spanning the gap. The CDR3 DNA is TGCGCCAGCAGCCCTCTGGGAGGTGGCTACACCTTC. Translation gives CASSPLGGGYTF.

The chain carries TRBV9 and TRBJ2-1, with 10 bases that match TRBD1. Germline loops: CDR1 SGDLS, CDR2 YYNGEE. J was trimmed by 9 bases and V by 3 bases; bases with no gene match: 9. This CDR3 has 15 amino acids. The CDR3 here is CASSGRGTGVGEQFF. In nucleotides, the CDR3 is TGTGCCAGCAGCGGTCGGGGGACAGGGGTGGGTGAGCAGTTCTTC.

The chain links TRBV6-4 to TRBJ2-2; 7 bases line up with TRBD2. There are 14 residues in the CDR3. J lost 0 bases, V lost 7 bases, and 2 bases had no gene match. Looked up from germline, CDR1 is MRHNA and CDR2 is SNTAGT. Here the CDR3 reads CASKTSSNTGELFF. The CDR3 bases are TGTGCCAGCAAGACTAGCTCGAACACCGGGGAGCTGTTTTTT.

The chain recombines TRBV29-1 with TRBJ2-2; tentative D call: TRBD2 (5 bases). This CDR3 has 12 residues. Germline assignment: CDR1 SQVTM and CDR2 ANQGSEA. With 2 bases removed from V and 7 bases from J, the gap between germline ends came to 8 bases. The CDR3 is CSVETRFGELFF. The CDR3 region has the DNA TGCAGCGTTGAAACTAGATTCGGGGAGCTGTTTTTT.

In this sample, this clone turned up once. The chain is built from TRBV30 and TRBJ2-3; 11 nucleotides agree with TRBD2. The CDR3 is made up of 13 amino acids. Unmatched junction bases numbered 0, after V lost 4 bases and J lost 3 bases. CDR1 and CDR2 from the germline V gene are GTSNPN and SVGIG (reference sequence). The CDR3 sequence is CAWTSGGTDTQYF. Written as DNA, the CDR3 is TGTGCCTGGACTAGCGGGGGGACAGATACGCAGTATTTT.

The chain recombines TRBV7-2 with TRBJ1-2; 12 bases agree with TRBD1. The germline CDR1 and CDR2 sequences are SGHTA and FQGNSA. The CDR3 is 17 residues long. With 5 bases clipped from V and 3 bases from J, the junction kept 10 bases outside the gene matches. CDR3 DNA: TGTGCCAGCAGCCTCCAACCGGGACAGGGGGCACACTATGGCTACACCTTC. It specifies CASSLQPGQGAHYGYTF.

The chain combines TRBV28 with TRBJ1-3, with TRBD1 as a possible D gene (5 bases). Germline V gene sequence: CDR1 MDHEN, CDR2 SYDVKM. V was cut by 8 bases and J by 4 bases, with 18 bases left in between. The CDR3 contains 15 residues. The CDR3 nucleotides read TGTGCCAGCGGTACCCCCGGGGGGTCCGGAAACACCATATATTTT. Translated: CASGTPGGSGNTIYF.

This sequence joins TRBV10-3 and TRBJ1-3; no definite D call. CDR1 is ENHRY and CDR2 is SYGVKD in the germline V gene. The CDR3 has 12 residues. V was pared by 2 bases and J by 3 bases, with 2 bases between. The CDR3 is CAISERGNTIYF. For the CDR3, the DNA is TGTGCCATCAGTGAGCGTGGAAACACCATATATTTT.